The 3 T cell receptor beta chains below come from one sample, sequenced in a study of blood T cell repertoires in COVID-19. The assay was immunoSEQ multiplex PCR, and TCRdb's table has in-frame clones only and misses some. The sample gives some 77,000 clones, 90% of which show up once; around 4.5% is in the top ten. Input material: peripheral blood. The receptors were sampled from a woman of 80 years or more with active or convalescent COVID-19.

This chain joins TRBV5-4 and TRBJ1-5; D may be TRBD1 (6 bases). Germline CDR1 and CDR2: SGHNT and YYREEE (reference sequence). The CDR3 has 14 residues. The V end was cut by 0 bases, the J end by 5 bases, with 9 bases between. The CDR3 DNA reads TGTGCCAGCAGCTTGGGGCCAGGGGATCAGCCCCAGCATTTT. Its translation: CASSLGPGDQPQHF.

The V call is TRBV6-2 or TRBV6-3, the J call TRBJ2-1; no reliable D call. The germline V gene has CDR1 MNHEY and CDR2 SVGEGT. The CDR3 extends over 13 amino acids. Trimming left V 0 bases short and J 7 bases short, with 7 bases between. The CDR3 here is CASSYSNGNEQFF. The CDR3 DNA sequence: TGTGCCAGCAGTTACTCGAACGGGAATGAGCAGTTCTTC.

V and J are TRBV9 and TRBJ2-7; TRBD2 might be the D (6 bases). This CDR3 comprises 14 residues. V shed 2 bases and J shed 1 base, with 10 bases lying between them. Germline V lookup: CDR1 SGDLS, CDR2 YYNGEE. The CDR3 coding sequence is TGTGCCAGCAGCGTGATTGCGGGATCCTACGAGCAGTACTTC. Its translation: CASSVIAGSYEQYF.